This TCR beta chain is drawn from a study of cytomegalovirus exposure and HLA in healthy donors (dated by TCRdb to about 2017). Study-level background: An earlier analysis of several hundred of the donors reported under 300 Gb of sequence data and 95 million to 130 million unique TCR beta sequences obtained from roughly 180 million T cells. Across 398 genotyped donors of the cohort, an average of roughly 250,000 unique TCR beta nucleotide sequences per donor were sequenced, and roughly 20% of those sequences were non-productive. A later analysis re-analyzed previously published TCR beta repertoires from hundreds of donors and added high-resolution HLA genotyping to study TCR occurrence patterns. Roughly five DR-DQ haplotypes were handled as single units for association and clustering, since linkage in the cohort was strong. All discovery cohort repertoires had been generated using a single sequencing platform. Donor age, sex, ethnicity and CMV serostatus were collected together with the repertoire data. A later genetic analysis took genome-wide SNP genotypes for about 55% of the roughly 670 donors and used that subset as a discovery cohort. Among the roughly 400 genotyped donors, around 81% belonged to the genetic ancestry cluster associated with self-reported Caucasian donors. The aim of the study was to test whether cataloging public T cell receptors could identify signatures of past pathogen exposure. The study profiled the T cell repertoires of more than 500 subjects by immunosequencing and related them to cytomegalovirus serostatus. The number of donors typed differed by locus, with roughly 620-640 for A, B, C, DRB1 and DQB1, more than 500 for DQA1, 600 to 610 for DPA1, and some 440 for DPB1. The later analysis used no new phenotypic data to find candidate immune exposures, relying instead on TCR beta sequences and their occurrence across donors. To decide whether each TCR beta V gene segment behaved as functional or pseudogenic, an earlier analysis of approximately 600 of the donors relied on high-throughput TCR beta sequencing. The study combined high-throughput TCR immunosequencing, statistical association of individual TCRs with disease status, and machine learning to predict cytomegalovirus infection status. HLA typing covered class I and class II loci at four-digit resolution. A separate validation cohort of roughly 130 different subjects was used in addition to the roughly 670-subject first cohort. Roughly 310 gigabases of sequencing data and 70 million to 100 million unique TCR sequences were included in an early release covering around 600 HLA-typed donors. Overall study outcomes, separate from this receptor: The classifier was reported to diagnose cytomegalovirus status with high specificity and sensitivity in both the original cohort and the validation cohort. In the study, 150 to 200 TCR beta chains were listed as associated with cytomegalovirus. Broadly in line with IMGT annotations, most TCR beta V segments showed up in productive rearrangements about 90% or about 30% of the time in an earlier analysis of several hundred of the donors. According to the authors, the approach could potentially be generalized to other disease states and immunological phenotypes. Roughly uniform sequencing depth across donors was assumed in presence/absence analyses, although this assumption may not hold. A later analysis found that most CMV-associated TCR beta chains appeared HLA-restricted, with HLA associations seemingly driven largely by CMV exposure. In a later analysis, the rate of TCR association differed among HLA loci, with DRB1 alleles having the most associated TCRs and HLA-C alleles having the fewest. A later analysis reported that several top co-occurrence clusters appeared linked to parvovirus B19, influenza, CMV and Epstein-Barr virus. A further reported finding was that TCR beta sequences accurately predicted the HLA-A and HLA-B alleles for most subjects in the first cohort. In a later analysis, HLA-associated TCR beta chains showed more clonal expansion and lower generation probabilities than non-associated chains that were equally common. Because HLA typing was missing for some donors at each locus, association tests included only the typed subset. A later genetic analysis associated a missense DCLRE1C variant with V-gene and J-gene trimming of TCR beta chains, and an independent cohort replicated the association. The sequencing pipeline was judged likely to have produced a cluster of highly shared sequence variants as a technical artifact. The only immune exposure information available for the cohort was CMV serostatus. A few of the identified cytomegalovirus-associated TCR beta chains were confirmed in vitro to be specific for cytomegalovirus antigens. Correlated functional status among segregating V segments might reflect linkage disequilibrium, but an unknown experimental factor could not be ruled out. This cohort had only TCR beta chains sequenced, and the lack of alpha or paired-chain data limited which features could be detected. Because the 87-base-pair reads could not distinguish some IMGT-functional V segments, including TRBV6-2 and TRBV6-3, those segments were excluded. Across donors, most TCR sequences were observed very rarely, whereas some public TCRs were present in many individuals. A later analysis associated about 17,000 TCR beta sequences with specific HLA alleles at a false discovery rate of 0.05. A later genetic analysis reported fewer N-insertions in productive TCRs among donors in an Asian-associated ancestry cluster than the roughly 720-donor mean. When HLA alleles, especially DR and DQ, strongly co-occurred, attributing TCR associations to individual alleles was difficult. Because counts were too low, some 17 rarely observed V segments, including chromosome 9 orphons, were left out of the earlier analysis of some 640 of the donors.

In total, 666 healthy bone marrow donors made up the cohort. Cohort members were all nominally healthy when sampled, although unrecorded immune exposures were likely present. The donor tested CMV seronegative and was one of the 352 seronegative cohort members. A peripheral blood sample was collected from each donor, and TCR beta sequencing was performed on peripheral blood mononuclear cells. Genomic DNA was extracted from the blood cell samples with the Qiagen DNeasy Blood Extraction Kit. The library was obtained by the immunoSEQ multiplex PCR assay. A mixture of 60 forward primers for TCR Vbeta segments and 13 reverse primers for TCR Jbeta segments was used in the multiplex PCR. A multiplex PCR assay on genomic DNA amplified the CDR3 region of rearranged TCR beta genes. On the Illumina HiSeq System, the amplified TCR beta libraries were sequenced as 87-base-pair reads. Per the authors' processing: A later analysis counted tens of millions of unique TCR beta chains across the 690 or so repertoires, and 10 million to 11 million of these chains were shared by at least two donors. Raw reads were error-corrected and collapsed into unique sequences with a nearest-neighbor algorithm that merged closely related sequences to remove PCR and sequencing errors. V, D and J gene segments were assigned by aligning CDR3 sequences to IMGT reference sequences. For a sequence to be retained, at least a six-nucleotide match to both a V gene segment and a J gene segment was required. Rearrangements were called productive when the CDR3 lacked stop codons and stayed in frame with V and J; all others were non-productive. Following IMGT convention, CDR3 was defined as the stretch from the second conserved V-encoded cysteine to the conserved J-encoded phenylalanine. In an earlier analysis of approximately 500 of the donors, sequences lacking an unambiguous match to a single V gene segment were excluded. An earlier analysis of just under 600 of the donors called V segments functional above 56.7% productive rearrangements and segregating when the between-donor standard deviation exceeded 5%. A statistical classification framework was built to diagnose cytomegalovirus status from the catalog of TCR beta chain sequences. V and J gene assignment, in a later analysis, came from comparing TCR nucleotide sequences with IMGT/GENE-DB human TR gene sequences. A later analysis assigned CDR3 sequences and most-parsimonious VDJ recombination scenarios with the TCRdist pipeline. In a later analysis, every TCR beta chain was defined by the combination of its CDR3 amino acid sequence and its V-gene family, and reads without a unique V-gene family were dropped. To address suspected cross-contamination and a sequencing artifact, a later analysis removed a few hundred highly shared, low-generation-probability nucleotide sequences. For each public chain, a later analysis derived a clonal expansion index from normalized ranks of inferred template counts within each repertoire. In a later analysis, generation probabilities were computed with a VDJ recombination model fitted to out-of-frame rearrangements, and the resulting probabilities were checked against IGoR. Hypergeometric tests were used in a later analysis to score TCR-TCR, TCR-HLA and TCR-CMV co-occurrence, with a repertoire-size bias correction applied to the TCR pairs. To estimate false discovery rates, a later analysis permuted the HLA or CMV assignments 20 times. A later analysis grouped co-occurring TCRs with DBSCAN, adding TCRdist sequence similarity when clustering within HLA-allele-positive subsets. Co-occurrence clustering excluded repertoires with fewer than 30,000 or more than 120,000 public chains, plus five with anomalous nucleotide sharing. Drawn from immuneACCESS, this table holds only the in-frame rearrangements with V and J called that TCRdb kept. Clones are partly lost; checked studies trace under half to an unresolved V gene and leave the rest unexplained. The V and J calls and the clone size are those of that table, but D and trimming were determined from the DNA. The sample table contains about 130,000 clones; only one count was recorded for around three quarters of them. The leading ten clones occupy 1.2% of the sample.

In the case of this clone: This receptor's antigen is unknown. Base qualities are not at hand, and no much larger clone is one base apart.

According to the germline V gene, CDR1 reads SGDLS and CDR2 reads YYNGEE. The CDR3 covers 16 residues, taking in both the cysteine and the phenylalanine. The only DNA kept is the CDR3, 48 bases in frame from the first base. V lost 0 bases and J lost 5 bases; the stretch between them is 15 bases long. Recombination linked TRBV9 to TRBJ2-4; the best D guess is TRBD1, with 6 bases matching. The TCR comes from a female donor in good health and CMV-seronegative. Sequences were obtained from PBMCs. At the DNA level, the sequence is TGTGCCAGCAGCGTAGCCCACACGACAGGAGAAAACATTCAGTACTTC. This is translated as CASSVAHTTGENIQYF.